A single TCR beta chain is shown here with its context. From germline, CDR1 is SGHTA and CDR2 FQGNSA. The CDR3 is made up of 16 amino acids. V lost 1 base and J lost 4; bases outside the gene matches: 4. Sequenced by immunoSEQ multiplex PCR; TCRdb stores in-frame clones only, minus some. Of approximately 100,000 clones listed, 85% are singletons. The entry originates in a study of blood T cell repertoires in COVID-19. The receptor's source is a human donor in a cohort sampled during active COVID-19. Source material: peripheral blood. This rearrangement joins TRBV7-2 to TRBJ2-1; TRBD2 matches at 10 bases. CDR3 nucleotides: TGTGCCAGCAGCTTAGAGTTGACTAGCGGGTACAATGAGCAGTTCTTC. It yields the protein CASSLELTSGYNEQFF.